This TCR beta chain was captured by sequencing in a study of long-term antiretroviral therapy in people with HIV (dated by TCRdb to about 2022). With regard to the full study: The earliest samples were collected about a decade before the 2015 WHO recommendation for immediate ART, when ART was typically delayed until CD4 counts fell. The cohort contributed about 200 cryopreserved PBMC samples from a few dozen adults with confirmed HIV infection, collected serially over a mean of about six years (range 1-12). This retrospective serial study examined whether starting ART and sustained HIV suppression were associated with changes in the composition and diversity of the TRB repertoire in peripheral blood. Among the 25 to 30 participants with HIV, ten to eleven were female. No cross-contamination during QIAcube processing was seen in test extractions of a monoclonal T-cell line run alongside around 31 polyclonal samples. The paper as a whole reports these results and caveats: A significant increase in TRB diversity was found to be associated with ART initiation, although TRB diversity was observed to remain significantly below that of transplant donor controls even after long-term ART. Because pre-ART samples had limited cell numbers, unsorted PBMC were profiled rather than sorted CD4+ and CD8+ T cells. Because PBMC availability was limited, only the TCR beta chain was sequenced, with no alpha chain pairing. Narrower CDR3 length ranges were observed in HIV repertoires than in controls, and an antigen-experienced repertoire with only a slight naive shift after ART was suggested by the network structure. Expanded TRB clones identified before ART initiation dominated the repertoire across all time points, though the dominance fluctuated and decreased in many PLHIV after ART. Inferences about post-ART repertoire changes are limited because no data were available on ART adherence, viral resistance or therapy changes. The samples were dated from about 2004 to 2018, and the ART regimens that were used may be less effective than current ART regimens.

Inclusion was restricted to participants for whom at least one PBMC sample before ART initiation and at least two post-ART samples were available. Treatment was received in the United States of America by all participants with HIV. Before DNA extraction, cryopreserved samples containing about 0.95-10 million PBMC were thawed and washed. At the time of the earliest PBMC sample for each participant with HIV, ages ranged from about 20 to 55 years. PBMC samples from each participant spanned 1-4 timepoints before ART initiation and 2-8 timepoints after ART initiation, with a median of 7 samples. For every participant, serial HIV viral load, CD4+ T-cell count, ART history and demographic data were obtained. Genomic DNA was extracted from unsorted PBMC with a Qiagen kit on a QIAcube, with processing performed in batches of 12 samples. On this clone itself: Its specific antigen is unknown. Base qualities are not recorded, but no much larger clone differs from it by a single base.

CDR1 SNHLY and CDR2 FYNNEI are derived from the germline V gene. V drops 7 bases and J drops 10 bases, leaving 17 bases in between. The CDR3, from cysteine to phenylalanine, totals 13 residues. The retained sequence is limited to the CDR3, 39 bases, with the frame set at the first base. Sequencing of the TRB variable region was done with the immunoSEQ hsTCRB v3.0 assay at survey level resolution. A depth of roughly 35,000-50,000 T-cell genomes per sample was targeted for TRB sequencing. TRB libraries were pooled and sequenced on an Illumina MiSeq using a v3 150-cycle kit. In the original analysis: Analysis of repertoires was carried out in R inside a reproducible Nextflow workflow spanning QC, data transformation and analysis. LymphoSeq2, an R package for exploring AIRR-Seq data, was used to implement custom analyses. After excluding a handful of samples that yielded fewer than 5000 total TRB sequences, approximately 170 HIV repertoires remained for analysis. Among the approximately 180 retained HIV repertoires, approximately 59 were collected before ART initiation and some 130 after ART initiation. Repertoires were downsampled to 5000 TRB nucleotide sequences, and summary statistics were averaged over 100 downsampling iterations. The analysis kept only TRB sequences whose CDR3 regions were at least seven amino acids long. A Shannon entropy-derived clonality score and the Gini coefficient were used to measure diversity. In repertoire networks, the top 5000 CDR3 amino acid sequences were linked whenever an edit distance of one separated two sequences. GLIPH2 predicted antigen specificity groups and MHC restriction for TRB CDR3 amino acid sequences. To flag known associations with CMV, EBV, HIV or tissue antigens, CDR3 amino acid sequences were compared against VDJdb and McPAS-TCR. Pre-ART, post-ART and control groups were compared with Wilcoxon signed-rank tests and Holm-Bonferroni correction. TCRdb provides this immuneACCESS table in a form limited to in-frame rearrangements. Some clones are lacking; in checked studies, under half of them reflect an unresolved V gene, and why the rest are absent is not known. The V and J calls and the clone size are those of that table, but D and trimming were determined from the DNA. The sample data list fewer than 45,000 clones, and approximately 80% of these were observed just once. The ten largest clones represent 4.5% to 6% of the sample.

The sequences come from unsorted PBMCs, collected 3.4 years after starting antiretroviral therapy. The chain was built from TRBV2 and TRBJ2-1; a confident D gene designation cannot be given. The sequence derives from a man aged 25-45 years with HIV. The nucleotides read TGTGCCAGCAATGTGGAGCTCCTGAGGGAGCAGTTCTTC. This yields the protein CASNVELLREQFF.